One sample yielded the 24 T cell receptor beta chains listed below, sequenced in a study of cytomegalovirus exposure and HLA in healthy donors. PCR amplification relied on 60 Vbeta primers (plus 13 Jbeta primers). Profiling relied on immunoSEQ multiplex PCR, and the TCRdb table lists in-frame clones only, not all of them. The sample holds more than 65,000 clones; about 74% are singletons and the top ten take more than 2.5%. Sequenced input: PBMCs. These receptors were collected from a man aged 35 to 55 in good health and CMV-seronegative.

The rearrangement uses TRBV7-3 and TRBJ2-7; possible D gene TRBD1, 6 bases. The V and J ends lost 2 bases and 3 bases respectively, with 17 bases between them. Germline CDR1 SGHTA, CDR2 FQGTGA. The CDR3 is 16 amino acids. CDR3 nucleotide sequence: TGTGCCAGCAGCTTACGGTTTGTGGACAGCCTCTACGAGCAGTACTTC. It codes for CASSLRFVDSLYEQYF.

The chain is built from TRBV2 and TRBJ1-1; D is unresolved. CDR1 is SNHLY, CDR2 FYNNEI, per germline. The CDR3 is made up of 16 amino acids. The V end lost 6 bases, the J end lost 0 bases, and 17 bases lay between the germline ends. In DNA, the CDR3 is TGTGCCAGCAGCACCCAAACCGGGATCTTGAACACTGAAGCTTTCTTT. As protein: CASSTQTGILNTEAFF. Combining the CDR3 with reference TRBV2 and TRBJ1-1 gives the whole variable domain EPEVTQTPSHQVTQMGQEVILRCVPISNHLYFYWYRQILGQKVEFLVSFYNNEISEKSEIFDDQFSVERPDGSNFTLKIRSTKLEDSAMYFCASSTQTGILNTEAFFGQGTRLTVV.

The chain links TRBV7-2 to TRBJ2-7; no reliable D call. V lost 2 bases to trimming and J lost 3 bases, with 5 bases between them. CDR3 length: 12 amino acids. CDR1 and CDR2 from the germline V gene are SGHTA and FQGNSA. CDR3 DNA sequence: TGTGCCAGCAGCTTAACGGGCTACGAGCAGTACTTC. It is translated as CASSLTGYEQYF.

The rearrangement uses TRBV9 and TRBJ2-1; possible D gene TRBD2, 7 bases. From germline, CDR1 is SGDLS and CDR2 YYNGEE. Trimming pared 3 bases from V and 7 bases from J, leaving 20 bases between. This CDR3 comprises 16 residues. The CDR3 loop reads CASSGLGGGKVNEQFF. The CDR3 nucleotides are TGTGCCAGCAGCGGATTAGGGGGGGGGAAGGTAAATGAGCAGTTCTTC. Drawing the rest from reference TRBV9 and TRBJ2-1, the complete variable domain is DSGVTQTPKHLITATGQRVTLRCSPRSGDLSVYWYQQSLDQGLQFLIQYYNGEERAKGNILERFSAQQFPDLHSELNLSSLELGDSALYFCASSGLGGGKVNEQFFGPGTRLTVL.

The chain is built from TRBV5-6 and TRBJ1-2; no clear D. The ends were cut back, 0 bases at V and 2 bases at J, with 8 bases in the middle. Germline lookup yields CDR1 SGHDT and CDR2 YYEEEE. There are 14 residues in the CDR3. The CDR3 nucleotides read TGTGCCAGCAGCTTGGGCACGGAGAACTATGGCTACACCTTC. As protein: CASSLGTENYGYTF. Drawing the rest from reference TRBV5-6 and TRBJ1-2, the complete variable domain is DAGVTQSPTHLIKTRGQQVTLRCSPKSGHDTVSWYQQALGQGPQFIFQYYEEEERQRGNFPDRFSGHQFPNYSSELNVNALLLGDSALYLCASSLGTENYGYTFGSGTRLTVV.

This chain links TRBV11-3 with TRBJ2-3; 9 nucleotides match TRBD1. The CDR3 runs 18 residues. V gave up 3 bases and J gave up 0 bases; unmatched junction bases: 10. Looked up from germline, CDR1 is SGHNT and CDR2 is YENEEA. The CDR3, as DNA: TGTGCCAGCAGCTTCGAAAAGTCGGGACAGGGCAGCACAGATACGCAGTATTTT. The encoded protein is CASSFEKSGQGSTDTQYF.

In its sample, this clone was seen once. The chain uses TRBV6-6 and TRBJ2-1; TRBD2 agrees at 16 bases. Germline V gene lookup returns CDR1 MNHNY and CDR2 SVGAGI (reference sequence). Losses at the gene ends were 5 bases for V and 8 bases for J; bases not matched to a gene: 6. This CDR3 spans 16 amino acids. The CDR3 nucleotides read TGTGCCAGCAGTGGGACTAGCGGGGGGGCAATATATGAGCAGTTCTTC. Protein sequence: CASSGTSGGAIYEQFF.

The V call is TRBV7-2, the J call TRBJ2-3, with D possibly being TRBD2 (6 bases). Trimming removed 4 bases from V and 2 bases from J, with 10 bases in between. CDR3 length: 14 residues. Germline V gives CDR1 SGHTA, CDR2 FQGNSA. CDR3 nucleotides: TGTGCCAGCAGCTCACCGGGGGTCACAGATACGCAGTATTTT. It specifies CASSSPGVTDTQYF.

V and J are TRBV15 and TRBJ1-2; 7 bases map to TRBD1. The junction had 5 bases not matched to a gene; V was cut back by 6 bases and J by 1 base. The CDR3 sequence is 14 residues long. Germline assignment: CDR1 LNHNV and CDR2 YYDKDF (reference sequence). In DNA form, the CDR3 reads TGTGCCACCAGGGGGACAGAGATTAACTATGGCTACACCTTC. It is translated as CATRGTEINYGYTF.

This clone was seen many times. This CDR3 reads CASSQDQTGGYEQYF. The CDR3 DNA reads as TGTGCCAGCAGCCAAGATCAGACAGGGGGGTACGAGCAGTACTTC. The J gene is TRBJ2-7, the V gene TRBV4-2, with 9 bases that match TRBD1. The CDR3 has 15 residues. CDR1 LGHNA and CDR2 YNFKEQ come from the germline V gene. The ends lost 0 bases at V and 4 bases at J; junction bases unmatched: 4.

This clone was detected a few times. The gene calls are TRBV2 and TRBJ1-5; 8 bases align to TRBD1. CDR1 is SNHLY and CDR2 is FYNNEI in the germline V gene. The CDR3 sequence is 15 residues long. The J segment lost 4 bases and the V segment lost 8 bases, leaving 10 bases of the junction unmatched. This CDR3 reads CASRTGGEGNQPQHF. DNA of the CDR3: TGTGCCAGCCGAACAGGGGGGGAAGGGAATCAGCCCCAGCATTTT.

The chain couples TRBV6-1 to TRBJ2-1; D call uncertain. Trimming removed 4 bases at V and 7 bases at J, with 14 bases between. The CDR3 spans 14 residues. Per the germline V gene, CDR1 is MNHNS and CDR2 is SASEGT. CDR3 in amino acids: CASSVKVEYNEQFF. In DNA form, the CDR3 reads TGTGCCAGCAGTGTAAAGGTGGAGTATAATGAGCAGTTCTTC.

J is TRBJ1-1 and V is TRBV18; D is unclear. Germline CDR1 and CDR2: KGHSH and LQKENI. V lost 3 bases, J lost 1 base, and 6 bases lay in between. The CDR3 is made up of 13 amino acids. This CDR3 reads CASSPGRNTEAFF. The CDR3 region has the DNA TGTGCCAGCTCACCGGGCAGGAACACTGAAGCTTTCTTT. Together with reference TRBV18 and TRBJ1-1, the CDR3 gives the full variable domain: NAGVMQNPRHLVRRRGQEARLRCSPMKGHSHVYWYRQLPEEGLKFMVYLQKENIIDESGMPKERFSAEFPKEGPSILRIQQVVRGDSAAYFCASSPGRNTEAFFGQGTRLTVV.

The chain links TRBV6-5 to TRBJ2-4; 11 bases map to TRBD2. CDR3 length: 15 amino acids. J was trimmed by 10 bases and V by 5 bases; bases with no gene match: 10. The V gene's germline CDR1 is MNHEY and CDR2 SVGAGI. The CDR3, as DNA: TGTGCCAGCAGTGCTTTCATGTCTAGCGGGGGGATTCAGTACTTC. Its protein is CASSAFMSSGGIQYF.

The rearrangement uses TRBV18 and TRBJ1-2, with D perhaps TRBD1 (5 bases). Trimming removed 4 bases at V and 2 bases at J, with 8 bases between. Germline V gives CDR1 KGHSH, CDR2 LQKENI. CDR3 length: 13 residues. The CDR3 DNA follows: TGTGCCAGCTCACGGGACTCAAACTATGGCTACACCTTC. As protein: CASSRDSNYGYTF.

V is TRBV18 and J is TRBJ1-2; 8 bases map to TRBD1. This CDR3 is 14 amino acids long. Germline V gives CDR1 KGHSH, CDR2 LQKENI. Trimming cost V 6 bases and J 2 bases; bases outside gene matches: 5. CDR3 nucleotides: TGTGCCAGCTCGATGGACAGGGCGAACTATGGCTACACCTTC. This translates into CASSMDRANYGYTF.

J is TRBJ1-6 and V is TRBV7-9; D is possibly TRBD1 (6 bases). Trimming left V 5 bases short and J 7 bases short, with 15 bases between. The CDR3 is made up of 15 amino acids. The germline CDR1 and CDR2 sequences are SEHNR and FQNEAQ (reference sequence). CDR3 residues: CASSGGTRSNSPLHF. CDR3 in DNA: TGTGCCAGCAGCGGGGGCACTCGGTCCAATTCACCCCTCCACTTT.

The V gene is TRBV20-1, the J gene TRBJ2-7; TRBD1 might be the D (5 bases). Between the trimmed V and J ends, which lost 7 bases and 5 bases, there was a span of 12 bases. This CDR3 spans 11 amino acids. From germline, CDR1 is DFQATT and CDR2 SNEGSKA (reference sequence). CDR3: CSEQTGNEQYF. CDR3 nucleotide sequence: TGCAGTGAACAAACAGGCAACGAGCAGTACTTC.

The chain has TRBV7-9 and TRBJ1-2; TRBD1 agrees at 10 bases. Germline V lookup: CDR1 SEHNR, CDR2 FQNEAQ (reference sequence). Trimming at V came to 5 bases and at J to 0 bases, leaving 15 bases not matched to a gene. CDR3 length equals 19 residues. The CDR3 DNA reads TGTGCCAGCAGCCGAGGGGCCGGGACAGGGGTCGGTACTAACTATGGCTACACCTTC. This sequence encodes CASSRGAGTGVGTNYGYTF. The full variable domain, rest sourced from reference TRBV7-9 and TRBJ1-2, is DTGVSQNPRHKITKRGQNVTFRCDPISEHNRLYWYRQTLGQGPEFLTYFQNEAQLEKSRLLSDRFSAERPKGSFSTLEIQRTEQGDSAMYLCASSRGAGTGVGTNYGYTFGSGTRLTVV.

The chain recombines TRBV19 with TRBJ2-3; weak D call: TRBD1 (6 bases). The ends were cut back, 7 bases at V and 0 bases at J, with 8 bases in the middle. Germline V CDR1 and CDR2: LNHDA, SQIVND (reference sequence). This CDR3 has 13 residues. DNA for the CDR3: TGTGCCAGTACCGGACAGAGCACAGATACGCAGTATTTT. It encodes CASTGQSTDTQYF.

The chain employs TRBV28 and TRBJ1-1; D is uncertain. The CDR3 spans 13 residues. Germline CDR1 is MDHEN and CDR2 is SYDVKM. Trimming removed 1 base from V and 8 bases from J, with 11 bases in between. The chain's CDR3 is CASSLFLGSEAFF. In nucleotides, the CDR3 is TGTGCCAGCAGTTTATTCTTGGGCAGCGAAGCTTTCTTT.

V gene TRBV7-9 combines with J gene TRBJ2-5, with D uncertain. With 2 bases removed from V and 2 bases from J, the gap between germline ends came to 9 bases. Per germline, CDR1 SEHNR and CDR2 FQNEAQ (reference sequence). The CDR3 runs 14 residues. DNA for the CDR3: TGTGCCAGCAGCTTATCGCAGCGTCAAGAGACCCAGTACTTC. Translated, it gives CASSLSQRQETQYF.

V usage is TRBV7-8 and J usage is TRBJ2-7, with D perhaps matching TRBD2 (5 bases). With 1 base removed from V and 5 bases from J, the gap between germline ends came to 15 bases. From germline, CDR1 is SGHVS and CDR2 FQNEAQ. CDR3 length equals 15 residues. The CDR3 is CASSLVRRREDEQYF. CDR3 DNA sequence: TGTGCCAGCAGCTTAGTGCGGAGGAGAGAGGACGAGCAGTACTTC.

This clone was detected only once. The chain employs TRBV29-1 and TRBJ2-6; D remains unclear. Per germline, CDR1 SQVTM and CDR2 ANQGSEA. The germline V and J ends were trimmed by 4 bases and 2 bases, with 9 bases remaining between them. CDR3 length: 14 residues. The chain's CDR3 is CSVVGQPGANVLTF. CDR3 DNA sequence: TGCAGCGTTGTTGGGCAGCCTGGGGCCAACGTCCTGACTTTC.